This TCR beta chain is from a study of T cell responses to AZD1222 COVID-19 vaccine. Germline loops: CDR1 SNHLY, CDR2 FYNNEI. The CDR3 is 14 amino acids. V shed 6 bases and J 2 bases; nucleotides not matched to a gene: 5. This table comes from immunoSEQ multiplex PCR, and its TCRdb copy is limited to in-frame clones, with some not included. The sample consists of more than 150,000 clones, about nine tenths of them appearing once. The chain has TRBV2 and TRBJ2-3; TRBD2 agrees at 7 bases. The sequence derives from an adult in good health. The material was peripheral blood, obtained on day 0 of AZD1222 vaccination. The CDR3 nucleotides are TGTGCCAGCAGGGCGGGGGAGTCCACAGATACGCAGTATTTT. This translates into CASRAGESTDTQYF. The full variable domain, completed using reference TRBV2 and TRBJ2-3, is EPEVTQTPSHQVTQMGQEVILRCVPISNHLYFYWYRQILGQKVEFLVSFYNNEISEKSEIFDDQFSVERPDGSNFTLKIRSTKLEDSAMYFCASRAGESTDTQYFGPGTRLTVL.